A selection of T cell receptor beta chains follows, all from one sample in a study of blood T cells in healthy people across ages. Using its own MiXCR run on the 5' RACE reads, TCRdb lists one record per CDR3 protein. The sample contains 1.4 million to 1.5 million distinct CDR3 sequences, about 40% of which appear only once. Sequenced input: blood. Receptors originate from a young woman in good health. Each CDR3 is given with its conserved first and last residue. A D gene is named only where the DNA matches it firmly. Only part of the rows carry a size: once, few, many, or a class if the clone is expanded.

J gene	CDR3 length	V gene	clone size	D gene	CDR3 DNA	CDR3 protein
TRBJ1-4	16	TRBV9	-	TRBD1	TGTGCCAGCAGCTTTAGACAGGGTCGGGGTAATGAAAAACTGTTTTTT	CASSFRQGRGNEKLFF
TRBJ2-7	14	TRBV7-2	-	-	TGTGCCAGCAGCTTATGGCGGCTCTCCTACGAGCAGTACTTC	CASSLWRLSYEQYF
TRBJ1-2	14	TRBV15	few	-	TGTGCCACCAGCAGCGGGGGAAGTAACTATGGCTACACCTTC	CATSSGGSNYGYTF
TRBJ2-7	14	TRBV20-1	-	-	TGCAGTGCCCCATCATTGGACGAGACCTACGAGCAGTACTTC	CSAPSLDETYEQYF
TRBJ2-3	16	TRBV20-1	-	-	TGCAGTGCTCGCGGGCGCGGCGGGACTAGCACAGATACGCAGTATTTT	CSARGRGGTSTDTQYF
TRBJ2-1	14	TRBV20-1	few	-	TGCAGTGCTAGAGAAAGGGCTAGCTGGAATGAGCAGTTCTTC	CSARERASWNEQFF
TRBJ2-3	17	TRBV10-3	many	TRBD2	TGTGCCATCAGTGAGTGGAGCGGGGGGATGTCAGAGAATACGCAGTATTTT	CAISEWSGGMSENTQYF
TRBJ1-1	15	TRBV7-2	once	-	TGTGCCAGCAGCCTCCAAAGGGGTAGAGGAACTGAAGCTTTCTTT	CASSLQRGRGTEAFF
TRBJ2-1	17	TRBV29-1	-	-	TGCAGCGCTTCCTTCACATGGGCCTCCGACGGGGCCCATGAGCAGTTCTTC	CSASFTWASDGAHEQFF
TRBJ2-1	16	TRBV5-1	-	TRBD1	TGCGCCAGCAGCCTTCGACAGGGGGCGAGAAGCAATGAGCAGTTCTTC	CASSLRQGARSNEQFF
TRBJ2-5	20	TRBV7-9	-	TRBD2	TGTGCCAGCAGCCCACTAGGAGGGCAGAGACTAGCGGGGAGCCAAGAGACCCAGTACTTC	CASSPLGGQRLAGSQETQYF
TRBJ2-3	15	TRBV27	few	-	TGTGCCAGCAGTTTGGCTCGAATTAGCACAGATACGCAGTATTTT	CASSLARISTDTQYF
TRBJ1-1	17	TRBV12-5	few	TRBD1	TGTGCTAGTGGTCCCCGTGAGACAGGGGAGACCGCCACTGAAGCTTTCTTT	CASGPRETGETATEAFF
TRBJ1-6	13	TRBV20-1	many	-	TGCAGTGCTAGATCCGTATTGGGCTCACCCCTCCACTTT	CSARSVLGSPLHF
TRBJ2-3	14	TRBV7-9	-	-	TGTGCCAGCAGCCCGGGCGGGTCCCGGGATACGCAGTATTTT	CASSPGGSRDTQYF
TRBJ2-7	16	TRBV20-1	-	TRBD2	TGCAGTGCTATAGGGGGACTAGCGGGAGGGCAAAATGAGCAGTACTTC	CSAIGGLAGGQNEQYF
TRBJ1-6	15	TRBV2	few	-	TGTGCCAGCAGTGTCACGGACCTCAATAATTCACCCCTCCACTTT	CASSVTDLNNSPLHF
TRBJ1-5	13	TRBV6-4	-	-	TGTGCCAGCAGTTTGAACGAAAATCAGCCCCAGCATTTT	CASSLNENQPQHF
TRBJ1-2	14	TRBV7-2	few	-	TGTGCCAGCAGCTTCTTAGGGAGAGACTATGGCTACACCTTC	CASSFLGRDYGYTF
TRBJ1-2	16	TRBV27	-	TRBD1	TGTGCCAGCAGTTTATGGCTCCCCCCAGGGGGCGATGGCTACACCTTC	CASSLWLPPGGDGYTF
TRBJ2-7	15	TRBV20-1	-	TRBD1	TGCAGTGCTCGAATCCAGGGGGCAATCACCTACGAGCAGTACTTC	CSARIQGAITYEQYF
TRBJ1-3	16	TRBV5-1	-	-	TGCGCCAGCAGCTTGGACCGGCTCGACTCTGGAAACACCATATATTTT	CASSLDRLDSGNTIYF
TRBJ2-5	16	TRBV6-1	once	TRBD2	TGTGCCAACCGGTTGGGGCCGTTAGCGGGGGAAGAGACCCAGTACTTC	CANRLGPLAGEETQYF
TRBJ1-5	15	TRBV12-3/TRBV12-4	many	TRBD1	TGTGCCAGCAGTCGCGGGACAGGGGGAAATCAGCCCCAGCATTTT	CASSRGTGGNQPQHF
TRBJ2-6	19	TRBV7-9	few	TRBD1	TGTGCCAGCAGCCAACTAGGGACAGGGGGTTCCTCTGGGGCCAACGTCCTGACTTTC	CASSQLGTGGSSGANVLTF
TRBJ2-3	18	TRBV5-1	few	TRBD2	TGCGCCAGCAGCGCCGGACTAGCGGGAACGCCTAGCACAGATACGCAGTATTTT	CASSAGLAGTPSTDTQYF
TRBJ2-1	16	TRBV20-1	-	TRBD2	TGCAGTGCCCCGCCGACTAGCGGGGCACACTACAATGAGCAGTTCTTC	CSAPPTSGAHYNEQFF
TRBJ2-1	13	TRBV5-1	-	-	TGCGCCAGCAGCTTCCTAAGAGGGGGTGAGCAGTTCTTC	CASSFLRGGEQFF
TRBJ2-5	13	TRBV28	few	-	TGTGCCAGCAGTTTAGAAGGCCAAGAGACCCAGTACTTC	CASSLEGQETQYF
TRBJ2-6	14	TRBV29-1	few	-	TGCAGCGTTGATCTGGACTCTGGGGCCAACGTCCTGACTTTC	CSVDLDSGANVLTF
TRBJ2-7	16	TRBV12-3/TRBV12-4	-	TRBD2	TGTGCCAGCAGTTTGAGTACAGCGGGAGGGCCCCGCGAGCAGTACTTC	CASSLSTAGGPREQYF
TRBJ2-5	12	TRBV3-1	few	-	TGTGCCAGCAGCCAAGCTGGTAGTAGCAAGTACTTC	CASSQAGSSKYF
TRBJ2-7	14	TRBV12-3/TRBV12-4	-	TRBD1	TGTGCCAGCAGTTTAGCAGGGACAGGGAACGAGCAGTACTTC	CASSLAGTGNEQYF
TRBJ2-1	16	TRBV4-1	few	-	TGCGCCAGCAGCCAATTCCCGGGACAAAGATACAATGAGCAGTTCTTC	CASSQFPGQRYNEQFF
TRBJ2-1	15	TRBV7-7	-	TRBD2	TGTGCCAGCAGCTCGGGGACTAGTCGGGGAGGCGAGCAGTTCTTC	CASSSGTSRGGEQFF
TRBJ2-7	15	TRBV7-2	-	-	TGTGCCAGCAGCTTAGATTTTTCGGACGGCTACGAGCAGTACTTC	CASSLDFSDGYEQYF
TRBJ2-2	15	TRBV5-1	few	-	TGCGCCAGCAGCCAACGGGGGCAAGGCACCGGGGAGCTGTTTTTT	CASSQRGQGTGELFF
TRBJ2-1	16	TRBV12-3/TRBV12-4	many	TRBD2	TGTGCCAGCAGTCTTCGGACTAGCGGGCCCTCGGATGAGCAGTTCTTC	CASSLRTSGPSDEQFF
TRBJ2-1	14	TRBV29-1	few	TRBD2	TGCAGCGTGCTAGCGGGAGGGGTTTACAATGAGCAGTTCTTC	CSVLAGGVYNEQFF
TRBJ2-3	18	TRBV5-1	-	TRBD2	TGCGCCAGCAGCTTCTTACTAGCGGGAGAGGGATATGATGATACGCAGTATTTT	CASSFLLAGEGYDDTQYF
TRBJ2-3	11	TRBV6-1	-	-	TGTGCCAGCAGTGATTTTAATACGCAGTATTTT	CASSDFNTQYF
TRBJ2-6	20	TRBV7-6	-	-	TGTGCCAGCAGCCGCCCCGTGAGGGGAAACTTACGCTCTGGGGCCAACGTCCTGACTTTC	CASSRPVRGNLRSGANVLTF
TRBJ1-1	13	TRBV20-1	-	-	TGCAGTGCTAGAAGTCGGCAGAGAACTGAAGCTTTCTTT	CSARSRQRTEAFF
TRBJ2-1	15	TRBV7-2	-	TRBD2	TGTGCCAGCAAACTAGCGGGACCCTCCTACAATGAGCAGTTCTTC	CASKLAGPSYNEQFF
TRBJ2-5	17	TRBV7-9	-	-	TGTGCCAGCAGCGCCGGCAGGGCTAAGGGTCACCAAGAGACCCAGTACTTC	CASSAGRAKGHQETQYF
TRBJ1-1	15	TRBV9	few	-	TGTGCCAGCAGCGTAGGAGGTAAGCCCAACACTGAAGCTTTCTTT	CASSVGGKPNTEAFF
TRBJ2-5	12	TRBV6-1	few	-	TGTGCCAGCACCTGGGGGGAAGAGACCCAGTACTTC	CASTWGEETQYF
TRBJ1-4	17	TRBV25-1	few	TRBD1	TGTGCCAGCATGGAGGGCGGGACAGGGACGTTTAATGAAAAACTGTTTTTT	CASMEGGTGTFNEKLFF
TRBJ2-7	17	TRBV4-1	-	TRBD2	TGCGCCAGCAGCCAGCATCCGGGACTAGCGGGAGCGGACGAGCAGTACTTC	CASSQHPGLAGADEQYF
TRBJ1-2	15	TRBV7-9	-	-	TGTGCCAGCAGCTTAGCGGCGGGCGGCCCTTCTGGCTACACCTTC	CASSLAAGGPSGYTF
TRBJ2-3	17	TRBV21-1	-	-	TGTGCCAGCAGCAAACTGGGACTAGCGGATTGGTCAGATACGCAGTATTTT	CASSKLGLADWSDTQYF
TRBJ1-2	17	TRBV7-6	-	TRBD1	TGTGCCAGCAGCGGACCGGGACAGGACGGGAAAAGCTATGGCTACACCTTC	CASSGPGQDGKSYGYTF
TRBJ1-2	16	TRBV7-8	few	-	TGTGCCAGCAGCTTCTCAGACCGCCTAGTGCTCTATGGCTACACCTTC	CASSFSDRLVLYGYTF